Below are 26 T cell receptor beta chains sequenced from a single sample in a study of identical twins. TCRdb independently ran MiXCR on the 5' RACE reads; one entry per CDR3 protein. The sample yields just under 550,000 distinct CDR3 sequences, approximately 14% seen once. The same data also contributed to another study, on yellow fever vaccine responses in identical twins.

The sequenced sample consisted of CD4+ T cells sorted from blood. These receptors originate from a woman aged 18 to 35 in good health.

The chain is built from TRBV24-1 and TRBJ2-3; 10 bases are shared with TRBD1. Germline V gene data show CDR1 as KGHDR and CDR2 as SFDVKD. The V segment lost 4 bases and the J segment 4 bases; nucleotides outside the gene matches: 10. The CDR3 contains 17 residues. In DNA form, the CDR3 reads TGTGCCACCAGTGACCCGACAGGGGGCGGTCACGCAGATACGCAGTATTTT. This codes for CATSDPTGGGHADTQYF.

This clonotype was picked up a small number of times. V gene TRBV5-1 combines with J gene TRBJ1-2, with D unclear. V gave up 0 bases and J gave up 5 bases, with 11 bases separating them. Looked up from germline, CDR1 is SGHRS and CDR2 is YFSETQ. The CDR3 extends over 14 amino acids. CDR3 in DNA: TGCGCCAGCAGCTTGGAGACATTAAATTATGGCTACACCTTC. It encodes CASSLETLNYGYTF.

V usage is TRBV7-8 and J usage is TRBJ2-7; TRBD1 matches at 7 bases. This CDR3 has 15 amino acids. The V gene end was trimmed by 4 bases and the J gene end by 6 bases; junction bases not matched to a gene: 12. Germline values: CDR1 SGHVS, CDR2 FQNEAQ. CDR3 residues: CASSYLTGYLLEQYF. In DNA form, the CDR3 reads TGTGCCAGCAGCTATTTGACAGGGTACCTACTCGAGCAGTACTTC.

The rearrangement uses TRBV4-2 and TRBJ2-5; no clear D gene. The germline gives CDR1 LGHNA, CDR2 YNFKEQ. V shed 1 base and J shed 1 base, with 16 bases lying between them. This CDR3 has 17 amino acids. This chain's CDR3 is CASSQGKGVQFQETQYF. CDR3 in DNA: TGTGCCAGCAGCCAAGGAAAAGGAGTACAATTCCAAGAGACCCAGTACTTC.

The J gene is TRBJ1-2, the V gene TRBV3-1; perhaps TRBD1 as D (6 bases). The length of the CDR3 is 16 residues. The V gene's germline CDR1 is LGHDT and CDR2 YNNKEL (reference sequence). V lost 0 bases and J 4 bases, leaving 15 bases between the germline ends. CDR3 nucleotide sequence: TGTGCCAGCAGCCAAGATCGCGGGACAAGTATCTATGGCTACACCTTC. Translated: CASSQDRGTSIYGYTF.

This clonotype was counted a few times. The J gene is TRBJ2-7, the V gene TRBV20-1, with D unclear. The CDR3 runs 11 residues. V gave up 2 bases and J gave up 3 bases, with 5 bases separating them. The germline CDR1 and CDR2 sequences are DFQATT and SNEGSKA (reference sequence). The CDR3 region is CSARHNYEQYF. The CDR3 DNA follows: TGCAGTGCTAGACACAACTACGAGCAGTACTTC.

This chain's CDR3 is CASSYSSFGTGELFF. The CDR3 DNA reads TGTGCCAGCAGTTACTCCTCGTTCGGGACCGGGGAGCTGTTTTTT. V is TRBV6-5 and J is TRBJ2-2; D remains unclear. The CDR3 totals 15 residues. In germline, CDR1 is MNHEY, CDR2 SVGAGI. Deletions cut 0 bases from V and 5 bases from J, with 10 bases between.

The chain is built from TRBV5-5 and TRBJ1-1; the D is unclear. The germline gives CDR1 SGHKS, CDR2 YYEKEE (reference sequence). The CDR3 has 11 residues. The germline V and J ends were trimmed by 4 bases and 10 bases, with 11 bases remaining between them. For the CDR3, the DNA is TGTGCCAGCAGCGATCAATTGGCAGCTTTCTTT. Translation gives CASSDQLAAFF.

This chain uses TRBV24-1 with TRBJ2-6; no clear D gene. V lost 5 bases and J lost 0, with 7 bases in between. The germline CDR1 and CDR2 sequences are KGHDR and SFDVKD. The CDR3 sequence is 15 residues long. CDR3 region: CATSGVASGANVLTF. As DNA, the CDR3 is TGTGCCACCAGTGGAGTGGCCTCTGGGGCCAACGTCCTGACTTTC.

This clonotype was picked up a small number of times. V is TRBV24-1 and J is TRBJ2-1; TRBD2 matches at 16 bases. CDR3 length: 19 amino acids. V was clipped by 3 bases and J by 6 bases; unmatched bases: 10. Per germline, CDR1 KGHDR and CDR2 SFDVKD. The CDR3 DNA sequence: TGTGCCACCAGTGATGTGGGACTAGCGGGAGGGCGAGCCGGCAATGAGCAGTTCTTC. Its protein product is CATSDVGLAGGRAGNEQFF.

Written as DNA, the CDR3 is TGTGCCAGCAGCCCAGACAGGGGCCGAGCTAACTATGGCTACACCTTC. Translating gives CASSPDRGRANYGYTF. This sequence joins TRBV7-9 and TRBJ1-2; 8 nucleotides line up with TRBD1. J was trimmed by 0 bases and V by 5 bases; bases with no gene match: 8. This CDR3 has 16 residues. The germline CDR1 and CDR2 sequences are SEHNR and FQNEAQ (reference sequence).

The V gene is TRBV20-1, the J gene TRBJ2-1, with 13 bases matching TRBD2. V lost 3 bases to trimming and J lost 9 bases; unmatched junction nucleotides: 20. The CDR3 has 19 amino acids. Germline CDR1 reads DFQATT; CDR2 reads SNEGSKA (reference sequence). The CDR3 bases are TGCAGTGCTAGTCCCCCCGGGACTAGCGGGAATTGGGTGCGCGGTGAGCAGTTCTTC. This encodes CSASPPGTSGNWVRGEQFF.

V is TRBV5-1 and J is TRBJ2-3; TRBD2 matches at 12 bases. Germline V gene lookup returns CDR1 SGHRS and CDR2 YFSETQ. V lost 4 bases, J lost 2 bases, and 5 bases stayed unmatched. CDR3 length: 16 residues. CDR3 DNA: TGCGCCAGCAGCCCCCGACTAGCGGGAGACACAGATACGCAGTATTTT. As protein: CASSPRLAGDTDTQYF.

V gene TRBV20-1 combines with J gene TRBJ1-2; the D is unclear. The germline V gene has CDR1 DFQATT and CDR2 SNEGSKA (reference sequence). The CDR3 sequence is 14 residues long. Trimming left V 3 bases short and J 4 bases short, with 15 bases between. Here the CDR3 reads CSASSRGEGYGYTF. As DNA, the CDR3 is TGCAGTGCTAGTAGTCGGGGAGAGGGCTATGGCTACACCTTC.

In its sample, this clonotype was seen a few times. CDR3 in amino acids: CASSQGGPRRKTYEQYV. The CDR3 DNA follows: TGTGCCAGCAGCCAAGGAGGACCCAGACGGAAAACCTACGAGCAGTACGTC. The rearrangement joins TRBV3-1 to TRBJ2-7; D gene ambiguous. The CDR3 is made up of 17 amino acids. Between the trimmed V and J ends, which lost 1 base and 2 bases, there was a span of 18 bases. The V gene's germline CDR1 is LGHDT and CDR2 YNNKEL (reference sequence).

This clonotype has more than one count but fewer than ten. The gene calls are TRBV6-1 and TRBJ1-5; the D gene is possibly TRBD1 (5 bases). The CDR3 loop spans 15 amino acids. Trimming left V 1 base short and J 2 bases short, with 9 bases between. The germline V gene has CDR1 MNHNS and CDR2 SASEGT. CDR3 nucleotide sequence: TGTGCCAGCAGTGAAGAGGGGAATGGCAATCAGCCCCAGCATTTT. It yields the protein CASSEEGNGNQPQHF.

This clonotype was recorded a few times. The chain joins TRBV12-3 or TRBV12-4 to TRBJ1-2; TRBD1 matches 7 bases. There are 17 residues in the CDR3. Losses at the gene ends were 4 bases for V and 2 bases for J; bases not matched to a gene: 13. CDR3 DNA sequence: TGTGCCAGCAGTTCCTGGAGACAGGGATCCTTCAACTATGGCTACACCTTC. Its translation is CASSSWRQGSFNYGYTF.

CDR3 coding DNA: TGTGCCAGCAGACCACCCGGACTAGTTGGCACCGGGGAGCTGTTTTTT. It yields the protein CASRPPGLVGTGELFF. The chain employs TRBV28 and TRBJ2-2; 7 bases map to TRBD2. V was clipped by 6 bases and J by 4 bases; unmatched bases: 11. The CDR3 is 16 residues long. Germline-derived CDR1 and CDR2 are MDHEN and SYDVKM.

This clonotype was seen many times. This chain joins TRBV5-1 and TRBJ1-1; 12 bases agree with TRBD1. Germline CDR1 is SGHRS and CDR2 is YFSETQ. CDR3 length equals 16 residues. The junction had 9 bases not matched to a gene; V was cut back by 4 bases and J by 5 bases. CDR3 amino acids: CASSGGGQGARTEAFF. Here the CDR3 DNA reads TGCGCCAGCAGCGGAGGGGGACAGGGGGCACGGACTGAAGCTTTCTTT.

This clonotype was recorded a few times. The rearrangement links TRBV2 to TRBJ2-1; TRBD1 might be the D (6 bases). The CDR3 totals 14 residues. The V and J ends lost 2 bases and 8 bases respectively, with 13 bases between them. The germline V gene encodes CDR1 SNHLY and CDR2 FYNNEI. CDR3 nucleotide sequence: TGTGCCAGCAGTGAAACAGGGTTTATCTATGAGCAGTTCTTC. It codes for CASSETGFIYEQFF.

This clonotype was picked up a small number of times. The chain joins TRBV2 to TRBJ2-3, with D maybe TRBD2 (5 bases). The V gene lost 0 bases and the J gene lost 6 bases, with 16 bases spanning the gap. The CDR3 is 16 residues long. Germline CDR1 and CDR2: SNHLY and FYNNEI. CDR3 nucleotides: TGTGCCAGCAGTGAAGCTCGAGGGTCTAGTGGGGATACGCAGTATTTT. Its translation: CASSEARGSSGDTQYF.

This clonotype appeared a few times. The chain employs TRBV3-1 and TRBJ1-1, with 7 bases aligning to TRBD1. CDR3 length: 15 amino acids. V gave up 5 bases and J gave up 2 bases; unmatched junction bases: 8. CDR1 and CDR2 from the germline V gene are LGHDT and YNNKEL (reference sequence). This chain's CDR3 is CASSIGEGANTEAFF. Here the CDR3 DNA reads TGTGCCAGCAGCATAGGCGAGGGGGCAAACACTGAAGCTTTCTTT.

This chain joins TRBV5-1 and TRBJ2-1; weak D call: TRBD2 (5 bases). The CDR3 extends over 15 amino acids. Trimming left V 4 bases short and J 1 base short, with 12 bases between. Germline V gives CDR1 SGHRS, CDR2 YFSETQ. CDR3: CASSIEDSSYNEQFF. The DNA of the CDR3 is TGCGCCAGCAGCATCGAGGACTCTTCCTACAATGAGCAGTTCTTC.

This sequence joins TRBV29-1 and TRBJ2-3; 11 bases are shared with TRBD2. Germline V gene lookup returns CDR1 SQVTM and CDR2 ANQGSEA. V gave up 4 bases and J gave up 4 bases; unmatched junction bases: 7. CDR3 length equals 15 residues. This chain's CDR3 is CSVVVAGGHPDTQYF. For the CDR3, the DNA is TGCAGCGTTGTAGTAGCGGGAGGGCATCCAGATACGCAGTATTTT.

This clonotype was seen more than once but under ten times. V is TRBV25-1 and J is TRBJ2-1, with 9 bases lining up with TRBD2. The trim removed 1 base at V and 2 bases at J, leaving 6 bases unmatched. CDR1 and CDR2 (germline): MGHDK, SYGVNS. The CDR3 is made up of 17 amino acids. The CDR3 reads CASSESLQRGAYNEQFF. The CDR3 nucleotides read TGTGCCAGCAGTGAATCCCTCCAGCGGGGGGCCTACAATGAGCAGTTCTTC. The full variable domain, with the rest looked up from reference TRBV25-1 and TRBJ2-1, is EADIYQTPRYLVIGTGKKITLECSQTMGHDKMYWYQQDPGMELHLIHYSYGVNSTEKGDLSSESTVSRIRTEHFPLTLESARPSHTSQYLCASSESLQRGAYNEQFFGPGTRLTVL.

The chain has TRBV6-5 and TRBJ2-2; D ambiguous. This CDR3 contains 17 residues. Germline V lookup: CDR1 MNHEY, CDR2 SVGAGI. V lost 0 bases, J lost 0 bases, and 11 bases lay in between. CDR3 amino acids: CASSYSFAAPNTGELFF. The DNA for the CDR3 is TGTGCCAGCAGTTACTCGTTTGCGGCGCCGAACACCGGGGAGCTGTTTTTT.